The text below deals with one TCR beta chain. This entry comes from a study of shared clonotypes between healthy human individuals. TCRdb's table, derived via immunoSEQ multiplex PCR, lists solely in-frame clones and lacks some. The repertoire holds a few million clones, with 85% to 95% as singletons. This CDR3 contains 15 residues. Trimming took 3 bases from V and 6 from J, leaving 18 bases between them. The V gene's germline CDR1 is LNHNV and CDR2 YYDKDF (reference sequence). The V gene is TRBV15, the J gene TRBJ2-7; D unclear. This TCR came from a man between 18 and 29 years old in good health. Some clones in this sample may be carry-over from other donors' samples. Sequencing was done on a sample of naive CD4+ T cells from PBMCs. Sample subset: CD45RA+ positively selected. DNA of the CDR3: TGTGCCACCAGCAGGGGCGGCGGTAGGATACGCGAGCAGTACTTC. This encodes CATSRGGGRIREQYF.